This T cell receptor beta chain was observed in a study of blood T cell repertoires in COVID-19. On the study more broadly: Italy, Spain and the United States were the sources of the convalescent and acute COVID-19 samples. From T cells, B-cell-depleted T cells, or PBMCs came the material, which was cDNA or gDNA.

In the original analysis: Using reference gene primer amplification, nucleated cell counts were estimated. The repertoire was sequenced with immunoSEQ multiplex PCR; TCRdb's copy has only in-frame clones and lacks some. The DNA gave D and trimming, while V, J and clone size come from that table. The sample holds fewer than 350,000 clones; approximately 83% are singletons and the top ten take around 2.1%. V lost 2 bases to trimming and J lost 10 bases, with 17 bases between them. The V gene's germline CDR1 is SGHTA and CDR2 FQGNSA. This CDR3 spans 14 amino acids. This receptor was obtained from a woman aged 25 to 39 who had recovered from COVID-19. The genes are TRBV7-2 and TRBJ1-1, with D maybe TRBD1 (5 bases). Sample: peripheral blood. This CDR3 is CASSLRSSITGAFF. The CDR3 bases are TGTGCCAGCAGCTTAAGATCGTCAATTACAGGAGCTTTCTTT.